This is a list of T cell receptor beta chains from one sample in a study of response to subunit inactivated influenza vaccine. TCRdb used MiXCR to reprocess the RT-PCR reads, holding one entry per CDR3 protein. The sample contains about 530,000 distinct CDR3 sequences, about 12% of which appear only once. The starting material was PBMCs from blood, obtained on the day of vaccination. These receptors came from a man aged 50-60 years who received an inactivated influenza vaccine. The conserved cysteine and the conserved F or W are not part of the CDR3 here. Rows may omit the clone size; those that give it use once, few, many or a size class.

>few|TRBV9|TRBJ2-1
ASSYSGGSYNEQF
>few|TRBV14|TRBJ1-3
ASSQGLPFYWGSGNTIY
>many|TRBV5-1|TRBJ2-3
ASSLAGSVGTQY
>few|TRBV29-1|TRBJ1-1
SVGQGRGTEAF
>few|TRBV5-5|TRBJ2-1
ASSSGLLSSYNEQF
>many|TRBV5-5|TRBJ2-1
ASSLGTSGLYNEQF
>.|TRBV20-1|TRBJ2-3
SASTAIGTDTQY
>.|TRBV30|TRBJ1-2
AWSVGGMIYGYT
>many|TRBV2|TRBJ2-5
ASSDRGRETQY
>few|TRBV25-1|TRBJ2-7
ASSESLAGMYEQY
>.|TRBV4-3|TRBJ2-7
ASSQGQSSYYEQY
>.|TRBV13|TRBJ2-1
ASSVTPTTGGISYNEQF
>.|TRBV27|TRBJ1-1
ASRQGNTEAF
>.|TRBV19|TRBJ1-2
ASRRRELGYGYT
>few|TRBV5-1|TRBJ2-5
ASSLAGTGYLETQY
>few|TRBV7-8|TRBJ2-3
ATEFRRQSTDTQY
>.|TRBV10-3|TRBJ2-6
AISESDWGGANILT
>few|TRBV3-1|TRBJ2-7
ASSQDHGGYEQY
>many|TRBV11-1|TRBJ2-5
ASSPLPGQETQY
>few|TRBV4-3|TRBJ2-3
ASSQVLAGAQTVTDTQY
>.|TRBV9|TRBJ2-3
ASSAWEGLDTQY
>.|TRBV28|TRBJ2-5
ASNEFEETQY
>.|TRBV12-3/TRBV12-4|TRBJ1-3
ASGTPAGTIY
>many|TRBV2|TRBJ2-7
ASGFDIYEQY
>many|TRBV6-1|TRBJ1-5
ASRGLSNQPQH
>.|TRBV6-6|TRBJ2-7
ASSQGANEQY
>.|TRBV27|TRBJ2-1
ASTPRAAYNEQF
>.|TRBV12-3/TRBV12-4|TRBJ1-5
ASSTQGIQPQH
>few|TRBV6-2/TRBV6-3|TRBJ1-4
ASSSGQTGIGEKLF
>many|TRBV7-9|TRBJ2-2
ASSPLGTYNTGELF
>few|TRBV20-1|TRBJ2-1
SARGQDRYNEQF
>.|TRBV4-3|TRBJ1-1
ASSQDPRVKMNTEAF
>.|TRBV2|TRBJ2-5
AGNVGGGQETQY
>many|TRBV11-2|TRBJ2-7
ASSLGTGSYEQY
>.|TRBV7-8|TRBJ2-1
ASAFDRPTYNEQF
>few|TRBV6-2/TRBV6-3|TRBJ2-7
ASSAAAWVEQY
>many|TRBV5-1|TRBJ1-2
ASSRDGANYGYT
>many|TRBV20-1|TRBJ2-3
SASSVGHTDTQY
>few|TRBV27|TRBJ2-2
ASRRQGGGELF
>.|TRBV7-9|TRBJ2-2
ASSYPTGELF
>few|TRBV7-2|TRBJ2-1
ASSLRGPTGNEQF
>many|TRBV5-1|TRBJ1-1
ASSTGTVLTEAF
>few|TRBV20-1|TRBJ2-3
SARWTTLTDTQY
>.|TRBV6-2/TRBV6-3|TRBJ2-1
ASRKREGAYNEQF
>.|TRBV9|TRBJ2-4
ASSITDSQIAKNIQY
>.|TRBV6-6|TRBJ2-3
ASSPERGTQY
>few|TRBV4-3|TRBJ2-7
ASSQDQNPGQEQY
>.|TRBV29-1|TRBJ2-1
SVEDLPTGAYNEQF
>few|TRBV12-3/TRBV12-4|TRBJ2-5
ASSTGTPEGETQY
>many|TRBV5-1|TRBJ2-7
ASSLGGDSSLY
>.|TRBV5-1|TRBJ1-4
ASSRSLQSNEKLF
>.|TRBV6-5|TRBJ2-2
ASSYSPMNTGELF
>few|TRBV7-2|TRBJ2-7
ASSFSGRYEQY
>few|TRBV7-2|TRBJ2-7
ASSTDRLAVYEQY
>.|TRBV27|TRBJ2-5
ASSFAAAGLAGAQETQY